This TCR beta chain was retrieved from a study of regulatory T cells in long-lasting Graves disease. Findings and limits, study-wide: The TCR repertoire of persistent Graves' patients was less diverse than that of newly diagnosed ones.

The CDR3 covers 16 residues. Looked up from germline, CDR1 is MGHDK and CDR2 is SYGVNS. With V trimmed by 1 base and J by 0 bases, 3 bases remained unmatched. To note about this clonotype: Its antigen is not known.

As for time point: newly diagnosed GD, antithyroid drugs for less than 3 months. PBMC-derived RNA was used for the TCR library. Sequencing libraries for TCR beta were prepared with iRepertoire HTBI primers and Arm-PCR of CDR3 regions. Using its own MiXCR run on the multiplex PCR reads, TCRdb lists one record per CDR3 protein. The sample carries hundreds of thousands of distinct CDR3 sequences, around 16% recorded once. In addition, the sample was reused for a study of T cells in Graves' hyperthyroidism and ophthalmopathy. As reported in that work: Ophthalmopathy was identified by the model a median about seven months ahead of onset.

This clonotype was sampled from a man aged 18 to 29 with Graves disease. This specimen consisted of peripheral blood mononuclear cells (PBMCs), obtained at new diagnosis, from a patient treated with antithyroid drugs. V is TRBV25-1 and J is TRBJ2-3, with 8 bases that match TRBD2. CDR3 residues: CASSELASGSTDTQYF. Written as DNA, the CDR3 is TGTGCCAGCAGTGAATTGGCTAGCGGGAGCACAGATACGCAGTATTTT.